The TCR beta chain described here comes from a study of cytomegalovirus exposure and HLA in healthy donors. Findings and caveats of the study: Cytomegalovirus association was assigned to about 150 TCR beta chains. Among the CMV-associated chains, three were confirmed in vitro as specific for CMV antigens. That first-cohort TCR clusters tended to co-occur in the 120 or so validation repertoires was found in a later analysis.

The V end was cut by 0 bases, the J end by 1 base, with 15 bases between. The germline CDR1 and CDR2 sequences are LGHNA and YSLEER. This CDR3 comprises 17 residues. With respect to this clone: Its antigen is unknown.

TCRdb keeps only in-frame clones here, not all; method: immunoSEQ multiplex PCR. This sample has around 250,000 clones, with around 90% found just once. Sequences were obtained from PBMCs. The TCR originated in a woman between 18 and 29 years old in good health and CMV-seronegative. The chain combines TRBV4-3 with TRBJ1-1; a weak D match, TRBD1 (5 bases). CDR3 bases: TGCGCCAGCAGCCAAGATTCTGCGGGGGGTGCGAACACTGAAGCTTTCTTT. Amino acids: CASSQDSAGGANTEAFF.